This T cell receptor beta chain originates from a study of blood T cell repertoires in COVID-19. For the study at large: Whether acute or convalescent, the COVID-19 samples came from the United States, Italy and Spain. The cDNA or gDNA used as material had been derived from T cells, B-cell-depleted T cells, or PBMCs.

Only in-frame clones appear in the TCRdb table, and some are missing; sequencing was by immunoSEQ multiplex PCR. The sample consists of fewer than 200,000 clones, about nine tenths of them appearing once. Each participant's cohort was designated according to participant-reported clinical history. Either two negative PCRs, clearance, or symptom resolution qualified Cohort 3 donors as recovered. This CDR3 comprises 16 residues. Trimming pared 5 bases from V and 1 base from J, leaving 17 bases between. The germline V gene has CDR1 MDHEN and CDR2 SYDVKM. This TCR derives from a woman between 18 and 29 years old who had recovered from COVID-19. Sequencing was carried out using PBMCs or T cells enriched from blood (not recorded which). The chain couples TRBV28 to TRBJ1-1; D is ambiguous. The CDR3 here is CASSHPSYSPNTEAFF. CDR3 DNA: TGTGCCAGCAGTCATCCCTCCTACAGCCCGAACACTGAAGCTTTCTTT.